These 15 T cell receptor beta chains were sequenced from one sample in a study of blood T cell repertoires in COVID-19. Libraries were prepared by immunoSEQ multiplex PCR; TCRdb keeps only in-frame clonotypes and omits some of them. Of around 250,000 clones listed, over 80% are singletons. The sequencing sample was made of peripheral blood. The receptors stem from a woman between 65 and 79 years old with COVID-19, enrolled during active disease.

The chain has TRBV6-5 and TRBJ1-2; 8 bases agree with TRBD1. Trimming at V came to 10 bases and at J to 2 bases, leaving 3 bases not matched to a gene. The V gene's germline CDR1 is MNHEY and CDR2 SVGAGI. This CDR3 contains 12 residues. CDR3 in DNA: TGTGCCACCCGACAGGGGAACTATGGCTACACCTTC. Translating gives CATRQGNYGYTF.

This rearrangement joins TRBV4-1 to TRBJ1-4, with a weak D call TRBD1 (6 bases). With 2 bases removed from V and 4 bases from J, the gap between germline ends came to 14 bases. Germline lookup yields CDR1 MGHRA and CDR2 YSYEKL. This CDR3 is 16 amino acids long. Here the CDR3 DNA reads TGCGCCAGCAGCCAACAAAACAGGGTCTTTAATGAAAAACTGTTTTTT. It translates to CASSQQNRVFNEKLFF.

CDR3 residues: CASSSRGPNTEAFF. The CDR3 coding sequence is TGTGCCAGCAGTTCTAGGGGTCCGAACACTGAAGCTTTCTTT. The chain couples TRBV6-2 or TRBV6-3 to TRBJ1-1, with D maybe TRBD1 (5 bases). This CDR3 is built from 14 residues. From germline, CDR1 is MNHEY and CDR2 SVGEGT. V dropped 4 bases and J dropped 1 base, with 10 bases sitting between them.

The chain links TRBV28 to TRBJ1-5, with a possible D match to TRBD1 (6 bases). Trimming removed 4 bases from V and 0 bases from J, with 16 bases in between. Germline CDR1 and CDR2: MDHEN and SYDVKM. The CDR3 is 17 residues long. In DNA, the CDR3 is TGTGCCAGCAGTTCAGGGACACGACCTTATAGCAATCAGCCCCAGCATTTT. Protein sequence: CASSSGTRPYSNQPQHF.

The chain is built from TRBV15 and TRBJ1-5, with D hard to call. This CDR3 comprises 13 residues. The germline V gene encodes CDR1 LNHNV and CDR2 YYDKDF (reference sequence). The germline V and J ends were trimmed by 0 bases and 7 bases, with 7 bases remaining between them. In nucleotides, the CDR3 is TGTGCCACCAGCAGAGAGAGCTGGCAGCCCCAGCATTTT. It specifies CATSRESWQPQHF.

With regard to this clone: Germline is not matched at one junction end, which may reflect a read error. The chain uses TRBV7-7 and TRBJ1-2, with TRBD1 matching 7 bases. The CDR3 runs 17 residues. CDR1 and CDR2 from the germline V gene are SSHAT and FNYEAQ (reference sequence). CDR3 loop: CASSLAPDPDRDYGYTF. CDR3 DNA: TGTGCTAGCAGCTTAGCACCTGACCCCGACAGGGACTATGGCTACACCTTC.

This chain uses TRBV15 with TRBJ2-3; D may be TRBD2 (7 bases). Germline CDR1 LNHNV, CDR2 YYDKDF (reference sequence). V was trimmed by 5 bases and J by 4 bases, leaving 16 bases between them. This CDR3 spans 15 amino acids. In nucleotides, the CDR3 is TGTGCCACCAGCCAAGGGGGGGCTAGCGCAGATACGCAGTATTTT. It is translated as CATSQGGASADTQYF.

This clone appeared a single time. This rearrangement joins TRBV9 to TRBJ1-5; 7 bases are shared with TRBD1. Germline V gene lookup returns CDR1 SGDLS and CDR2 YYNGEE. J was trimmed by 6 bases and V by 2 bases; bases with no gene match: 2. CDR3 length equals 13 residues. The CDR3 DNA reads as TGTGCCAGCAGCGTCGCAGGGGGTCAGCCCCAGCATTTT. This sequence encodes CASSVAGGQPQHF.

The chain is built from TRBV29-1 and TRBJ1-2, with 10 bases lining up with TRBD1. The junction had 9 bases not matched to a gene; V was cut back by 4 bases and J by 7 bases. Germline V gene data show CDR1 as SQVTM and CDR2 as ANQGSEA. This CDR3 is built from 14 residues. The CDR3, as DNA: TGCAGCGTTGGGAGAACCGGGACAGGGGCTGGCTACACCTTC. This codes for CSVGRTGTGAGYTF.

The gene calls are TRBV18 and TRBJ1-4; 8 positions agree with TRBD1. V trimming: 0 bases; J trimming: 12 bases; junction bases outside the gene matches: 9. The CDR3 has 15 residues. CDR1 KGHSH and CDR2 LQKENI come from the germline V gene. DNA for the CDR3: TGTGCCAGCTCACCACCGGGCCGGGGACAGGCGGAACTGTTTTTT. Residues: CASSPPGRGQAELFF.

The V gene is TRBV3-1 (or the pseudogene TRBV3-2), the J gene TRBJ2-1; possible D gene TRBD1, 5 bases. The CDR3 length is 11 residues. The ends were cut back, 0 bases at V and 12 bases at J, with 6 bases in the middle. Germline V gene lookup returns CDR1 LGHDT and CDR2 YNNKEL (reference sequence). CDR3 nucleotide sequence: TGTGCCAGCAGCCAAGAAGGGGCGCAGTTCTTC. Amino acid sequence: CASSQEGAQFF.

This clone was counted a single time. The rearrangement uses TRBV3-1 (or the pseudogene TRBV3-2) and TRBJ2-2; TRBD2 matches 11 bases. The CDR3 extends over 16 amino acids. V lost 5 bases, J lost 1 base, and 3 bases stayed unmatched. Germline-derived CDR1 and CDR2 are LGHDT and YNNKEL (reference sequence). The CDR3 region is CASSFGLAGNTGELFF. Written as DNA, the CDR3 is TGTGCCAGCAGCTTCGGACTAGCGGGGAACACCGGGGAGCTGTTTTTT.

This chain connects TRBV9 to TRBJ2-7, with D uncertain. CDR1 and CDR2 (germline): SGDLS, YYNGEE. V lost 0 bases and J 7 bases, leaving 11 bases between the germline ends. CDR3 length equals 13 residues. CDR3 region: CASSVGLPGEQYF. In nucleotides, the CDR3 is TGTGCCAGCAGCGTAGGACTCCCCGGGGAGCAGTACTTC.

The chain links TRBV30 to TRBJ1-1; unclear D gene. This CDR3 is built from 11 residues. Germline lookup yields CDR1 GTSNPN and CDR2 SVGIG (reference sequence). Trimming shortened V by 2 bases and J by 4 bases, and 5 bases separated the two germline ends. CDR3 sequence reads: CAWSSSTEAFF. The CDR3 DNA follows: TGTGCCTGGAGTTCTAGCACTGAAGCTTTCTTT.

On this clone itself: The sample holds other DNA sequences that translate to the same CDR3. The V and J genes are TRBV6-5 and TRBJ1-1, with D hard to call. The CDR3 totals 12 residues. Germline-derived CDR1 and CDR2 are MNHEY and SVGAGI. V lost 4 bases to trimming and J lost 1 base, with 4 bases between them. The CDR3 here is CASSSGNTEAFF. The CDR3 DNA follows: TGTGCCAGCAGTTCCGGGAACACTGAAGCTTTCTTT.